The T cell receptor beta chain described here comes from a study of T-cell memory formation after mild COVID-19. V shed 3 bases, J shed 7 bases, and the junction held 2 bases outside the gene matches. The CDR3 contains 12 residues. Germline V gene sequence: CDR1 SEHNR, CDR2 FQNEAQ (reference sequence). TCRdb reprocessed the 5' RACE reads with MiXCR, giving one entry per CDR3 protein. Found here are approximately 190,000 distinct CDR3 sequences, around 17% of them singletons; the top ten hold 2.4%. The chain employs TRBV7-9 and TRBJ1-2; 7 positions match TRBD1. The TCR was taken from an adult woman who had mild COVID-19 (a few samples of this study predate the infection). Cell type and time point are not known. Sequenced material: PBMCs or a T cell subset sorted from them (not recorded which). CDR3 sequence reads: CASSFQGGGYTF. The CDR3 region has the DNA TGTGCCAGCAGCTTCCAGGGGGGTGGCTACACCTTC. Variable domain in full (rest from reference TRBV7-9 and TRBJ1-2): DTGVSQNPRHKITKRGQNVTFRCDPISEHNRLYWYRQTLGQGPEFLTYFQNEAQLEKSRLLSDRFSAERPKGSFSTLEIQRTEQGDSAMYLCASSFQGGGYTFGSGTRLTVV.